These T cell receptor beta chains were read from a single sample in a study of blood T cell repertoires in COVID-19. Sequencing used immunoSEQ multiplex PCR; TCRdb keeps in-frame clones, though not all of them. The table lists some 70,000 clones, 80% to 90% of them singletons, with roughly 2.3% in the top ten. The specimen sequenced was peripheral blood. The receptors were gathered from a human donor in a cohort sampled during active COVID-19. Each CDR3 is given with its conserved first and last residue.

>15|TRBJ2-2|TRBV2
CARQRTSGNTGELFF
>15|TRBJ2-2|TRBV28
CASSPFLALSWELFF
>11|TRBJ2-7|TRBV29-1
CSIRGVGEQYF
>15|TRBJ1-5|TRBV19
CASSSSGTSNQPQHF
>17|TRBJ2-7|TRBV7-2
CASSSPQVRGGAGEQYF
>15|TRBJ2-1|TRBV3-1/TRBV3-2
CASSHLGQSYNEQFF
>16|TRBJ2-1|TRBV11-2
CASSGFLAGGNNEQFF
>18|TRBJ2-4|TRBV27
CASSPHRGGGLAKNIQYF
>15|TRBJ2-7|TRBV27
CASTRGQGRGSEQYF
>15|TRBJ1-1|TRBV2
CASSERGGGITEAFF
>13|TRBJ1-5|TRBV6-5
CASSTDSTQPQHF
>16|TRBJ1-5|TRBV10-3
CAIKEQGLRGNQPQHF
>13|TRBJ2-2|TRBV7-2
CASSPPYTGELFF
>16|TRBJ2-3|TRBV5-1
CASSQGQGTSTDTQYF
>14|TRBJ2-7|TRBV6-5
CASSYGTWGSEQYF
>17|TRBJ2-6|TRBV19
CASSMSWPSAGANVLTF
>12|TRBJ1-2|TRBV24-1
CATSDFKGGYTF
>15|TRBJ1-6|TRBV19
CASSTGGTSGSPLHF
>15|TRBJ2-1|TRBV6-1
CASSDGLAGINEQFF
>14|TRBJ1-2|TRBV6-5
CASSYLGGVGGYTF
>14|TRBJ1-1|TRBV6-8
CASSYSGSNTEAFF
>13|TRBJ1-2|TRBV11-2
CASSPDPTYGYTF
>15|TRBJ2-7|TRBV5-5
CASGNPGTGAYEQYF
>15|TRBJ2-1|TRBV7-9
CASSLARSSYNEQFF
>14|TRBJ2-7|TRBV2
CASSVQQAPYEQYF
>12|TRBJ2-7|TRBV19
CASSPSGFEQYF
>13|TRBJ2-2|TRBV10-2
CASRSGDTGELFF
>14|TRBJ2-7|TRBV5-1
CASSSQGALDEQYF
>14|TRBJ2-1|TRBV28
CASSLGRSYNEQFF
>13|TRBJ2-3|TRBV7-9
CASSLGTRDTQYF
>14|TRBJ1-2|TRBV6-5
CASSPGLRGYGYTF
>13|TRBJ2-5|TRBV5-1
CASSRTGFETQYF
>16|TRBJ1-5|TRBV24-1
CATSDLGRGGNQPQHF